This T cell receptor (beta chain) is drawn from a study of blood T cells in healthy people across ages. Study conclusions and caveats: TCR beta diversity, measured per million T cells, fell in a roughly linear way with age. Diversity was higher, and naive CD4+ cells more numerous, in long-lived donors than in aged donors.

This clonotype is a singleton in its sample. Its antigen remains unidentified. A J-beta primer mix and a sample-barcoded 5' primer were used in a second PCR of about 6 to 12 cycles. A template-switch adaptor with 12 random nucleotides tagged each cDNA molecule. The study obtained at least 2.5 million CDR3-containing paired-end reads from every sample. TCRdb itself ran the 5' RACE reads through MiXCR, one entry per CDR3 protein. The repertoire includes 1.5 million to 2 million distinct CDR3 sequences, more than 35% of them detected once, and around 23% sits in the top ten. Trimming stripped 5 bases from V and 0 bases from J, with 5 bases between. Germline CDR1 reads MNHNY; CDR2 reads SVGAGI (reference sequence). The CDR3 totals 13 residues.

Sample: blood. The clonotype was recovered from a human donor in good health. The chain combines TRBV6-6 with TRBJ1-3; the D is unclear. The CDR3 nucleotides read TGTGCCAGCAGTAATGACTCTGGAAACACCATATATTTT. It specifies CASSNDSGNTIYF.